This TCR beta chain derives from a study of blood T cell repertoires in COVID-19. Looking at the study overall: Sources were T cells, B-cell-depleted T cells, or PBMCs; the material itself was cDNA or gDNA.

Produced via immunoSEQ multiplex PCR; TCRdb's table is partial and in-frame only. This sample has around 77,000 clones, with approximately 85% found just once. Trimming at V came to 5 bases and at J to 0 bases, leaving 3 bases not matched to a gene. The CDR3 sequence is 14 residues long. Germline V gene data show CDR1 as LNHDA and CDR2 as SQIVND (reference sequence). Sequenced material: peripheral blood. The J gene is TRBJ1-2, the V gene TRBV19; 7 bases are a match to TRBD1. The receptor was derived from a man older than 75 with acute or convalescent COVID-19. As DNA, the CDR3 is TGTGCCAGTAGTGCCGGGACAGCTAACTATGGCTACACCTTC. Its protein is CASSAGTANYGYTF.